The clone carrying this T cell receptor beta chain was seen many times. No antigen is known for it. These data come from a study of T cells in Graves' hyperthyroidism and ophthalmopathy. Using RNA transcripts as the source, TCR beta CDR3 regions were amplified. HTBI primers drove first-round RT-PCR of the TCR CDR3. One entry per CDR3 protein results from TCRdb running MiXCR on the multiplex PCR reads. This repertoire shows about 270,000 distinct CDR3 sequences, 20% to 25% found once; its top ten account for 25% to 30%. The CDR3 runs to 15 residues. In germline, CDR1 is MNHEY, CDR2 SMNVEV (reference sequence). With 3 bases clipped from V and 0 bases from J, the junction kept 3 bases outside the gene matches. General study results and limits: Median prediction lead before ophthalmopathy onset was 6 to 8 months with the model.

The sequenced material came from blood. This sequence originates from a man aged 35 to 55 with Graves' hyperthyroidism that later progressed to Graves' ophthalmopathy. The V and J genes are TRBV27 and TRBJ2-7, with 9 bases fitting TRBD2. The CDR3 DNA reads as TGTGCCAGCAGTTTCTTTAGCGGGAGCTCCTACGAGCAGTACTTC. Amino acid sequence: CASSFFSGSSYEQYF.